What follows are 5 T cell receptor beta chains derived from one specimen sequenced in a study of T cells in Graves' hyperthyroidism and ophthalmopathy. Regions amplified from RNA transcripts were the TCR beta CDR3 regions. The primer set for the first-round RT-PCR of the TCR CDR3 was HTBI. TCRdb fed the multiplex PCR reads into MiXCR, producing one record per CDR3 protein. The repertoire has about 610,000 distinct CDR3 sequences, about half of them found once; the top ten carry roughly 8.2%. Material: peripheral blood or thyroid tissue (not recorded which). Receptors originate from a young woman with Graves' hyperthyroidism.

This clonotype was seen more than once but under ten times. The CDR3 spells CASSQDRGAILRTKNYGYTF. Here the CDR3 DNA reads TGTGCCAGCAGCCAAGACAGGGGTGCGATTCTACGGACGAAAAACTATGGCTACACCTTC. The chain joins TRBV3-1 to TRBJ1-2, with D perhaps TRBD1 (6 bases). This CDR3 spans 20 amino acids. Germline lookup yields CDR1 LGHDT and CDR2 YNNKEL (reference sequence). V was pared by 0 bases and J by 2 bases, with 25 bases between.

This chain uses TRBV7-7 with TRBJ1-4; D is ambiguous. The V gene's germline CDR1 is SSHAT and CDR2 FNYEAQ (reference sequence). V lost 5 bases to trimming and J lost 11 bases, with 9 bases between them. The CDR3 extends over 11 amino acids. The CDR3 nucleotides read TGTGCCAGCAGCCCAGTAGGGAAACTGTTTTTT. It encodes CASSPVGKLFF.

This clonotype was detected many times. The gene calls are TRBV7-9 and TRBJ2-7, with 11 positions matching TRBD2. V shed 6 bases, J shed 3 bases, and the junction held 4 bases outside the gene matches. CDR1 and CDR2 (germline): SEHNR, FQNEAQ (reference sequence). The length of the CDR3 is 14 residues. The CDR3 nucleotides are TGTGCCAGCAGAGATAGCGGGAGGGGCTACGAGCAGTACTTC. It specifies CASRDSGRGYEQYF.

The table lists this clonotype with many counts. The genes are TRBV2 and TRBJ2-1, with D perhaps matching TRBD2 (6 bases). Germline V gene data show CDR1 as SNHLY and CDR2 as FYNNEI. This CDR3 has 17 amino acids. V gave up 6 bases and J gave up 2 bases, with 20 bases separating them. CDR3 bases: TGTGCCAGCAGCGGGACTGCTTCGAGGGGTCCCTACAATGAGCAGTTCTTC. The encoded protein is CASSGTASRGPYNEQFF.

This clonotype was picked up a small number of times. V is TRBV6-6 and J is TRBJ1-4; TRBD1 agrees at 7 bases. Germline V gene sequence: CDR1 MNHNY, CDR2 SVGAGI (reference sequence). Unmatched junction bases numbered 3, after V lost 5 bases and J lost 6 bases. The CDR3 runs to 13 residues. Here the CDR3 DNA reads TGTGCCAGCAGTGAAGGGACAGATGAAAAACTGTTTTTT. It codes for CASSEGTDEKLFF.